These 19 T cell receptor beta chains share one sample of origin, sequenced in a study of cytomegalovirus exposure and HLA in healthy donors. Vbeta (60) and Jbeta (13) primers were used in the PCR. The table came from immunoSEQ multiplex PCR; TCRdb's copy has only in-frame clones and leaves some out. This sample has about 59,000 clones, with 80% found just once. The sample taken for sequencing was PBMCs. The origin of the receptors is a woman in her forties in good health and CMV-seronegative.

The V gene is TRBV6-1, the J gene TRBJ2-7; TRBD2 agrees at 10 bases. The ends lost 0 bases at V and 2 bases at J; junction bases unmatched: 1. There are 15 residues in the CDR3. Germline V gene data show CDR1 as MNHNS and CDR2 as SASEGT. CDR3 coding DNA: TGTGCCAGCAGTGAAGCTAGCGGGGGGACCTACGAGCAGTACTTC. Amino acids: CASSEASGGTYEQYF.

This clone was observed once. The chain joins TRBV19 to TRBJ1-5, with 7 bases lining up with TRBD1. Germline CDR1 reads LNHDA; CDR2 reads SQIVND (reference sequence). The V gene end was trimmed by 3 bases and the J gene end by 7 bases; junction bases not matched to a gene: 6. The CDR3 covers 14 residues. The CDR3 DNA is TGTGCCAGTAGTATCTTTGCAGGGGGGCAGCCCCAGCATTTT. Amino acids: CASSIFAGGQPQHF.

Details on this clone: A read error may account for a junction end that differs from germline. The J gene is TRBJ2-7, the V gene TRBV7-9; D perhaps matches TRBD2 (5 bases). Germline CDR1 is SEHNR and CDR2 is FQNEAQ (reference sequence). This CDR3 comprises 15 residues. The CDR3 sequence: CSSGLDGLTSYEQYF. Written as DNA, the CDR3 is TGTTCCAGCGGCCTAGACGGGTTGACCTCCTACGAGCAGTACTTC. Full variable domain (remainder filled in from reference TRBV7-9 and TRBJ2-7): DTGVSQNPRHKITKRGQNVTFRCDPISEHNRLYWYRQTLGQGPEFLTYFQNEAQLEKSRLLSDRFSAERPKGSFSTLEIQRTEQGDSAMYLCSSGLDGLTSYEQYFGPGTRLTVT.

The chain combines TRBV13 with TRBJ1-1; D is possibly TRBD1 (6 bases). Germline loops: CDR1 PRHDT, CDR2 FYEKMQ (reference sequence). V was trimmed by 0 bases and J by 1 base, leaving 15 bases between them. CDR3 length: 17 amino acids. CDR3 region: CASSLGLVRTANTEAFF. CDR3 bases: TGTGCCAGCAGCTTAGGACTTGTCCGGACAGCGAACACTGAAGCTTTCTTT.

In DNA, the CDR3 is TGTGCCAGCAGCCTGCTAATCGGACAGGGGAACACTGAAGCTTTCTTT. Encoded protein: CASSLLIGQGNTEAFF. The chain couples TRBV5-6 to TRBJ1-1; 8 nucleotides match TRBD1. With 4 bases clipped from V and 1 base from J, the junction kept 9 bases outside the gene matches. CDR3 length: 16 residues. CDR1 is SGHDT and CDR2 is YYEEEE in the germline V gene.

Only one count was recorded for this clone. The V and J genes are TRBV9 and TRBJ2-7; 11 bases match TRBD1. The CDR3 consists of 15 residues. J was trimmed by 4 bases and V by 4 bases; bases with no gene match: 7. CDR1 is SGDLS, CDR2 YYNGEE, per germline. The CDR3 region is CASSPRTGGEYEQYF. The CDR3 DNA sequence: TGTGCCAGCAGCCCTAGGACAGGGGGCGAGTACGAGCAGTACTTC.

The rearrangement joins TRBV6-5 to TRBJ2-1; D perhaps matches TRBD2 (6 bases). Trimming took 3 bases from V and 8 from J, leaving 11 bases between them. This CDR3 is 13 amino acids long. CDR1 MNHEY and CDR2 SVGAGI come from the germline V gene. This CDR3 reads CASSYLGGYEQFF. The CDR3 DNA sequence: TGTGCCAGCAGTTATTTGGGGGGATATGAGCAGTTCTTC.

The chain recombines TRBV7-9 with TRBJ2-3; D is ambiguous. The CDR3 has 15 amino acids. Trimming stripped 1 base from V and 7 bases from J, with 15 bases between. Germline-derived CDR1 and CDR2 are SEHNR and FQNEAQ (reference sequence). CDR3 in amino acids: CASSLGGAPVNTQYF. The CDR3 nucleotides are TGTGCCAGCAGCTTAGGTGGAGCTCCAGTAAATACGCAGTATTTT. Full variable domain (outside the CDR3, taken from reference TRBV7-9 and TRBJ2-3): DTGVSQNPRHKITKRGQNVTFRCDPISEHNRLYWYRQTLGQGPEFLTYFQNEAQLEKSRLLSDRFSAERPKGSFSTLEIQRTEQGDSAMYLCASSLGGAPVNTQYFGPGTRLTVL.

The V call is TRBV7-3, the J call TRBJ2-1, with D perhaps matching TRBD1 (5 bases). Per germline, CDR1 SGHTA and CDR2 FQGTGA. The CDR3 is made up of 16 amino acids. Trimming stripped 0 bases from V and 4 bases from J, with 13 bases between. The DNA for the CDR3 is TGTGCCAGCAGCTTAACGACGGCGCAGGGTTACAATGAGCAGTTCTTC. Translating it yields CASSLTTAQGYNEQFF.

This rearrangement joins TRBV28 to TRBJ1-1; D may be TRBD1 (6 bases). V was shortened by 2 bases and J by 6 bases, with 13 bases between the two germline ends. CDR3 size: 14 residues. Germline values: CDR1 MDHEN, CDR2 SYDVKM. CDR3 loop: CASSLRGADPEAFF. CDR3 in DNA: TGTGCCAGCAGTTTACGGGGGGCTGATCCTGAAGCTTTCTTT.

The J gene is TRBJ2-7, the V gene TRBV2; 9 bases match TRBD1. The trim removed 0 bases at V and 1 base at J, leaving 1 base unmatched. The CDR3 consists of 15 residues. CDR1 is SNHLY, CDR2 FYNNEI, per germline. CDR3 nucleotides: TGTGCCAGCAGTGAAGCAGACAGGGGGTCCTACGAGCAGTACTTC. This codes for CASSEADRGSYEQYF.

The rearrangement links TRBV28 to TRBJ2-7, with D possibly TRBD2 on 5 matching bases. Germline CDR1 is MDHEN and CDR2 is SYDVKM. The CDR3 contains 16 residues. V lost 3 bases, J lost 2 bases, and 17 bases lay in between. The CDR3 loop reads CASSFVRLALTYEQYF. The CDR3 bases are TGTGCCAGCAGTTTCGTTAGGCTAGCTCTAACCTACGAGCAGTACTTC.

The chain has TRBV9 and TRBJ2-1; possible D gene TRBD2, 6 bases. This CDR3 has 16 amino acids. V was shortened by 4 bases and J by 3 bases, with 17 bases between the two germline ends. Germline V lookup: CDR1 SGDLS, CDR2 YYNGEE. CDR3 DNA: TGTGCCAGCAGCCCCAGGCGGGATTCCATCTACAATGAGCAGTTCTTC. Its protein product is CASSPRRDSIYNEQFF.

For the CDR3, the DNA is TGCGCCAGCAGCCCGGGGGGACAGGGGGCGACAGATACGCAGTATTTT. Residues: CASSPGGQGATDTQYF. This chain connects TRBV5-1 to TRBJ2-3; the match to TRBD1 covers 12 bases. The CDR3 length is 16 residues. The junction had 6 bases not matched to a gene; V was cut back by 4 bases and J by 3 bases. Germline-derived CDR1 and CDR2 are SGHRS and YFSETQ.

V is TRBV25-1 and J is TRBJ2-7, with D tentatively TRBD2 (6 bases). Between the trimmed V and J ends, which lost 2 bases and 3 bases, there was a span of 11 bases. The CDR3 is 14 residues long. From germline, CDR1 is MGHDK and CDR2 SYGVNS. As DNA, the CDR3 is TGTGCCAGCAGTGAACCGGGAGTGAGCTACGAGCAGTACTTC. Protein sequence: CASSEPGVSYEQYF.

V and J are TRBV28 and TRBJ1-2; tentative D call: TRBD1 (5 bases). The CDR3 sequence is 14 residues long. The germline CDR1 and CDR2 sequences are MDHEN and SYDVKM. Trimming took off 5 bases at V and 4 bases at J, with 14 bases between the two ends. The CDR3 reads CASSATTELYGYTF. In DNA, the CDR3 is TGTGCCAGCAGTGCGACGACAGAACTCTATGGCTACACCTTC.

This clone came up a few times. The V and J genes are TRBV5-1 and TRBJ2-5; 7 bases fit TRBD1. CDR1 is SGHRS and CDR2 is YFSETQ in the germline V gene. This CDR3 is 14 amino acids long. Trimming cost V 4 bases and J 5 bases; bases outside gene matches: 8. The DNA for the CDR3 is TGCGCCAGCAGCCTCACAGGGGCCGGTGAGACCCAGTACTTC. Translated: CASSLTGAGETQYF.

This rearrangement joins TRBV2 to TRBJ2-2; TRBD2 matches 7 bases. Looked up from germline, CDR1 is SNHLY and CDR2 is FYNNEI. With V trimmed by 7 bases and J by 2 bases, 10 bases remained unmatched. The CDR3 is 16 amino acids. The CDR3: CASTGGASGNTGELFF. In DNA, the CDR3 is TGTGCCAGCACCGGAGGGGCTAGCGGCAACACCGGGGAGCTGTTTTTT.

This chain connects TRBV15 to TRBJ1-5, with D possibly TRBD1 on 6 matching bases. The CDR3 spans 15 residues. V lost 0 bases to trimming and J lost 4 bases, with 10 bases between them. Germline V CDR1 and CDR2: LNHNV, YYDKDF (reference sequence). The CDR3 protein is CATSRETGPNQPQHF. The CDR3 nucleotides are TGTGCCACCAGCAGAGAAACAGGGCCAAATCAGCCCCAGCATTTT.